This T cell receptor beta chain was sequenced in a study of blood T cell repertoires in COVID-19 (dated by TCRdb to about 2020). General notes on the study: Collaborator samples came from the United States, Italy and Spain and covered acute and convalescent phases of COVID-19. The material from the prospective study consisted of cDNA or gDNA derived from T cells, B-cell-depleted T cells, or PBMCs. Subjects who had been exposed to COVID-19, were actively infected with it, or had recovered from it provided the deeply sampled blood TCRbeta repertoires that made up the dataset. The repertoires were released in a freely available public database meant as a resource for research on the immune response to SARS-CoV-2. The samples were drawn from the first 160 participants of the ongoing ImmuneRACE study and from some 1,300 subjects provided by 6 global collaborators. Sample metadata almost always included a de-identified subject ID, COVID-19 status, age in years and sex. Where available, HLA class I and class II types were taken from metadata supplied by the sample provider and were not determined by assay-based typing.

Each collaborating institution followed its own protocols to collect whole blood in K2EDTA tubes. For TCRbeta analysis, collaborators shipped samples in one of three forms: frozen whole blood, isolated PBMCs, or DNA extracted from either of those sample types. The immunoSEQ Assay, a bias-controlled multiplex PCR, was used to amplify TCRbeta CDR3 regions from genomic DNA. The published analysis was carried out like this. The number of nucleated cells in each sample was estimated from the amplification of reference gene primers within the assay. Sequence reads were collapsed and filtered to measure the absolute abundance of every unique TCRbeta CDR3 rearrangement. For each sample, productive Simpson clonality was calculated as the square root of Simpson's diversity index across productive rearrangements. Here the immuneACCESS table is served through TCRdb, limited to in-frame sequences with V and J called. Missing clones are a known gap in these copies; in checked studies unresolved V genes cover under half, and the rest lacks a known reason. The V and J calls and clone size were taken over from that table, and D and trimming were inferred from the DNA. The sample data list a few hundred thousand clones, and about 85% of these were observed just once. Less than 4.5% of the sample lies in the top ten.

Details on this clone: The antigen it binds to is not known. No clone much larger than this one lies a single base away; base qualities are absent.

The research as a whole found: How much clinical and demographic metadata was included differed by source and by participant, and the metadata was provided uncurated.

CDR1 and CDR2 were assigned from the germline V gene as SGDLS and YYNGEE. V and J lose 0 bases and 3 bases, and a span of 18 bases separates them. Reading from cysteine to phenylalanine, the CDR3 counts 17 amino acids. Solely the CDR3 DNA is kept, with 51 bases framed from the first base. The sequence was collected from a man aged 18 to 29 with active or convalescent COVID-19. The V and J segments used are TRBV9 and TRBJ1-2, with the D gene uncertain. The sequencing sample was made of peripheral blood. The sequence in DNA is TGTGCCAGCAGCGTAGGGGCTCAGACGGAACCCTACTATGGCTACACCTTC. The translation is CASSVGAQTEPYYGYTF.